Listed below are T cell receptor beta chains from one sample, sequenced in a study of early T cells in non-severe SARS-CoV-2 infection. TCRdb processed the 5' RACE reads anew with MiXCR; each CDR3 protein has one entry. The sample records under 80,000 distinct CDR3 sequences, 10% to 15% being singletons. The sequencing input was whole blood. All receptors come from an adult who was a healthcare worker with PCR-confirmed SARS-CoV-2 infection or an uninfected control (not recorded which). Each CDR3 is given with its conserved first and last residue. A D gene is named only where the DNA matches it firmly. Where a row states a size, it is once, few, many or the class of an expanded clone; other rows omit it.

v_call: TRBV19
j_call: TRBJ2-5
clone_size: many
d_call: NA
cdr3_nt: TGTGCCAGTATTTTCCGGCTAGTGCGGGGACAAGAGACCCAGTACTTC
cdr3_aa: CASIFRLVRGQETQYF

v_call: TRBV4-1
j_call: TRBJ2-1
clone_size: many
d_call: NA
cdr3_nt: TGCGCCAGCAGCCAAGACAGGCCTGGGTACAATGAGCAGTTCTTC
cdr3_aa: CASSQDRPGYNEQFF

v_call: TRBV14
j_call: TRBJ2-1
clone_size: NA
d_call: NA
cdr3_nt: TGTGCCAGCAGCTACCTAGCCGGGGGCTCCTACAATGAGCAGTTCTTC
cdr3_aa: CASSYLAGGSYNEQFF

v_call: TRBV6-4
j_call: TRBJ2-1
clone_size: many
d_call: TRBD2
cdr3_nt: TGTGCCAGCAGTATCCTAGCGGGGGGGCCATACAATGAGCAGTTCTTC
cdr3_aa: CASSILAGGPYNEQFF

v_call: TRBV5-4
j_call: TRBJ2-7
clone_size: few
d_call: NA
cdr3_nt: TGTGCCAGCAGCTTGGCCGGGGGAACCCTCTCCTACGAGCAGTACTTC
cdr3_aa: CASSLAGGTLSYEQYF

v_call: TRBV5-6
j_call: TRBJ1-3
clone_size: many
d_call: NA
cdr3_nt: TGTGCCAGCAGCTTGGGCCAGGGCAACACCATATATTTT
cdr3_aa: CASSLGQGNTIYF

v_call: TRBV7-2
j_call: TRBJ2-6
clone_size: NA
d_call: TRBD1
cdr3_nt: TGTGCCAGCAGCCCCGGACAGGCCTCTGGGGCCAACGTCCTGACTTTC
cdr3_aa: CASSPGQASGANVLTF

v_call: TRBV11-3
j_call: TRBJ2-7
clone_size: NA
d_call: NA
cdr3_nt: TGTGCCAGCAGCTTTCGCTCAGGGCACGAGCAGTACTTC
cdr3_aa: CASSFRSGHEQYF

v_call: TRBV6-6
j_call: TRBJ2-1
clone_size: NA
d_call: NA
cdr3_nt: TGTGCCAGCAGTTACGTCAATCATCCTGAGCAGTTCTTC
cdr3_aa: CASSYVNHPEQFF

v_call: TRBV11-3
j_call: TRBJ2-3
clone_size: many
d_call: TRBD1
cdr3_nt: TGTGCCAGCAGCCCCGGACAGGGTGTAGGGGCGCAGTATTTT
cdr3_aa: CASSPGQGVGAQYF

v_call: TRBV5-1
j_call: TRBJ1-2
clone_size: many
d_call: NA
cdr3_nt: TGCGCCAGCCGGGCGGGGAACTATGGCTACACCTTC
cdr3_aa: CASRAGNYGYTF

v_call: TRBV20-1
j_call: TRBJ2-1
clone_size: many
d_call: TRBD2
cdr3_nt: TGCAGTGCTAGAGATCCGGCTAGCGGGGAAAGGGCGGATGAGCAGTTCTTC
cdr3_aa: CSARDPASGERADEQFF

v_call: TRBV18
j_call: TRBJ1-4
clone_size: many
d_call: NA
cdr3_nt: TGTGCCAGCTCCCCGGACAGTGCAACTAATGAAAAACTGTTTTTT
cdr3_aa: CASSPDSATNEKLFF

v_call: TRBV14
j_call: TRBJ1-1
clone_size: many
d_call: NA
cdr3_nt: TGTGCCAGCAGCCTCGAGCAACACACTGAAGCTTTCTTT
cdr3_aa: CASSLEQHTEAFF

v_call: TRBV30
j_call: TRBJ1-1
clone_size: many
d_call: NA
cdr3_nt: TGTGCCTGGAGTCCAAACCAACCGGGGCTTGAAGCTTTCTTT
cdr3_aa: CAWSPNQPGLEAFF

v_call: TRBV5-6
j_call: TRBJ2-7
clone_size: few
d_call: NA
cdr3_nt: TGTGCCAGCAGCGGTCTAAGGAGGCGGGCATACGAGCAGTACTTC
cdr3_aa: CASSGLRRRAYEQYF

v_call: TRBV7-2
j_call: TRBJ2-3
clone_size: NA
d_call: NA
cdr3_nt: TGTGCCAGCAGCTTAGTCGGGACTAGCACAGATACGCAGTATTTT
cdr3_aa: CASSLVGTSTDTQYF

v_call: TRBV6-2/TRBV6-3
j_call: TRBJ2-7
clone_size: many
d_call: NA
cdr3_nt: TGTGCCAGCAGTTTATCCCCCCACGAGCAGTACTTC
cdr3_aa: CASSLSPHEQYF

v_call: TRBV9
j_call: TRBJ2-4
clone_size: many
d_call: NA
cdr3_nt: TGTGCCAGCAGCGAGAGGAGGAAACCAGACCAAGCTAAGGTAGCCAAAAACATTCAGTACTTC
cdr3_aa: CASSERRKPDQAKVAKNIQYF

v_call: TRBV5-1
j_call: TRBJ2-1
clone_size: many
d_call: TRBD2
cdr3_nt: TGCGCCAGCAGCACGGGACTAGCGGTTAACAATGAGCAGTTCTTC
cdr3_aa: CASSTGLAVNNEQFF

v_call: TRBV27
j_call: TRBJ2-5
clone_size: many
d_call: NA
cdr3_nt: TGTGCCAGCAGTCAAGACAAGCAAGAGACCCAGTACTTC
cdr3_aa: CASSQDKQETQYF

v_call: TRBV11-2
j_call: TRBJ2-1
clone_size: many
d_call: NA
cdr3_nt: TGTGCCAGCAGCTTGGCCCTGGACAATGAGCAGTTCTTC
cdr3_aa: CASSLALDNEQFF

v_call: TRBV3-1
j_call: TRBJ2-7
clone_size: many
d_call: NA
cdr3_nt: TGTGCCAGCAGCCAAGATGGACCCTACGAGCAGTACTTC
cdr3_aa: CASSQDGPYEQYF

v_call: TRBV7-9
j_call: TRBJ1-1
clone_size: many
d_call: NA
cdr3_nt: TGTGCCAGCAGCCCGCGAAGGACCCTAGGGAACACTGAAGCTTTCTTT
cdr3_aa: CASSPRRTLGNTEAFF

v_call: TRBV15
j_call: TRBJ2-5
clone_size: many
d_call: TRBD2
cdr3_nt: TGTGCCACCAGGAACCCCTCGGCGGGGGTCTTAGAGACCCAGTACTTC
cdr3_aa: CATRNPSAGVLETQYF

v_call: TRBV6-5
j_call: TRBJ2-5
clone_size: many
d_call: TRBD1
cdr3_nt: TGTGCCAGCAGTAGAAGGACAGGGGGTTACCAAGAGACCCAGTACTTC
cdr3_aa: CASSRRTGGYQETQYF

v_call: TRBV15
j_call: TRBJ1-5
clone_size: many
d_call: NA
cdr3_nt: TGTGCCACCAGCAGAGTGAAGGGGGAAAATCAGCCCCAGCATTTT
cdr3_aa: CATSRVKGENQPQHF

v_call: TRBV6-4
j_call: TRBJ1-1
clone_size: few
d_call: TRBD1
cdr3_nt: TGTGCCAGCAGTCCCGGGACAGGGATAAGCACTGAAGCTTTCTTT
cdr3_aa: CASSPGTGISTEAFF

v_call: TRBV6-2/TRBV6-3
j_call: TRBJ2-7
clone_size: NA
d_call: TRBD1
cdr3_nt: TGTGCCAGCAGTCCCCGGCCGGACAGGGCCGAGCAGTACTTC
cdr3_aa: CASSPRPDRAEQYF

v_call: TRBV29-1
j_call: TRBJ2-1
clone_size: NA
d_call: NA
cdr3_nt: TGCAGCGTTCCCGGGAATGGTGAGCAGTTCTTC
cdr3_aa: CSVPGNGEQFF

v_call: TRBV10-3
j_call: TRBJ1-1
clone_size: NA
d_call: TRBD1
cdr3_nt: TGTGCCATCAGTGAAAGGGACAGCCACACTGAAGCTTTCTTT
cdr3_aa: CAISERDSHTEAFF

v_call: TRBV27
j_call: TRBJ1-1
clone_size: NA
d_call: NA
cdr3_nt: TGTGCCAGCAGTTTACGACACCCGAACACTGAAGCTTTCTTT
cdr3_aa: CASSLRHPNTEAFF

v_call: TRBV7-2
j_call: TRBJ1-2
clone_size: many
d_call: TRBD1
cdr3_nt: TGTGCCAGCAGCTGGCCCGAAACAGGGGCAGCCTATGGCTACACCTTC
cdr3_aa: CASSWPETGAAYGYTF

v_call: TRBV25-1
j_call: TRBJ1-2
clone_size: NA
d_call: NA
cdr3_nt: TGTGCCAGCAGTGAATTCAAGGGTCCGGATGGCTACACCTTC
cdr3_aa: CASSEFKGPDGYTF

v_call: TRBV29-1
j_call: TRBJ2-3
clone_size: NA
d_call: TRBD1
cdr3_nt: TGCAGCGAGGACAGGGGCTCAGATACGCAGTATTTT
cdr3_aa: CSEDRGSDTQYF

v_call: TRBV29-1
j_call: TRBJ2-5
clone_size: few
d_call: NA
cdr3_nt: TGCAGCGAGACAGGCCTCCTCCAAGAGACCCAGTACTTC
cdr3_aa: CSETGLLQETQYF

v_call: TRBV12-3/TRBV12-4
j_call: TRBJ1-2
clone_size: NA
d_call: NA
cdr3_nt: TGTGCCAGCAGCCCTCGGGGAGGAAACTATGGCTACACCTTC
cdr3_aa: CASSPRGGNYGYTF

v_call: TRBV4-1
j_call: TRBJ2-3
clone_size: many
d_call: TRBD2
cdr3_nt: TGCGCCAGCAGCCAAGGTCCCCAGCGGGGTCCAACAGATACGCAGTATTTT
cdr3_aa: CASSQGPQRGPTDTQYF

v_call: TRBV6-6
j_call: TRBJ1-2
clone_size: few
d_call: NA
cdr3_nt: TGTGCCAGCAGGCCGGGGATGGGGTATGGCTACACCTTC
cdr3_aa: CASRPGMGYGYTF

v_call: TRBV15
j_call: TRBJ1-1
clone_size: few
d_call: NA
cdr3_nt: TGTGCCACCAGCGGACACAGGGCTCTGAACACTGAAGCTTTCTTT
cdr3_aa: CATSGHRALNTEAFF